This T cell receptor (beta chain) was observed in a study of blood T cell repertoires in COVID-19. Across the study: Samples came from the United States, Italy and Spain, spanning acute and convalescent COVID-19. PBMCs, B-cell-depleted T cells, or T cells were the source of the cDNA or gDNA that made up the material.

As originally analysed: Estimation of nucleated cell counts relied on the amplification of reference gene primers. Assay used: immunoSEQ multiplex PCR; TCRdb lists only in-frame clones, some missing. The V and J calls and clone size are taken from that table; D and trimming were inferred from the DNA. This table holds about 250,000 clones, about 86% found once. The source of this sequence is an elderly man with acute or convalescent COVID-19. The sample was peripheral blood.

The CDR3 nucleotides read TGCGCCAGCAGTTGGGGACAGGCCCCGGCCAACGTCCTGACTTTC. Its protein is CASSWGQAPANVLTF. The chain uses TRBV5-1 and TRBJ2-6; 8 bases line up with TRBD1. The CDR3 has 15 amino acids. The germline CDR1 and CDR2 sequences are SGHRS and YFSETQ. Germline trimming cut 5 bases from V and 6 bases from J; bases unmatched to any gene: 7.